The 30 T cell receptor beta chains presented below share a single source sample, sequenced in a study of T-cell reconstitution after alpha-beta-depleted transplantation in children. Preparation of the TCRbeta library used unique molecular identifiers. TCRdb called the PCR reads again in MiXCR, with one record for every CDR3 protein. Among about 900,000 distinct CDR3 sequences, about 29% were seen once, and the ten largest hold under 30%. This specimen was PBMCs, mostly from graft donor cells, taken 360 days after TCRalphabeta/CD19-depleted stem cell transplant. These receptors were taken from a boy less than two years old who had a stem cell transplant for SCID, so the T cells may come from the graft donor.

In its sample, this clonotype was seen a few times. This chain's CDR3 is CSVEEVGWGTEAFF. The CDR3 DNA sequence: TGCAGCGTTGAAGAGGTGGGCTGGGGTACTGAAGCTTTCTTT. The genes are TRBV29-1 and TRBJ1-1, with no clear D. Germline-derived CDR1 and CDR2 are SQVTM and ANQGSEA. The V gene lost 0 bases and the J gene lost 5 bases, with 13 bases spanning the gap. CDR3 length: 14 amino acids.

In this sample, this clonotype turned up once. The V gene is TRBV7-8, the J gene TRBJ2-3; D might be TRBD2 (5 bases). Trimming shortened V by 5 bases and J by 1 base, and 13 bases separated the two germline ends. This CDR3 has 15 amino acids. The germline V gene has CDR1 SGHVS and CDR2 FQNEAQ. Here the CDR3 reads CASSPRVGGTDTQYF. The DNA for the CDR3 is TGTGCCAGCAGCCCCCGCGTCGGGGGCACAGATACGCAGTATTTT.

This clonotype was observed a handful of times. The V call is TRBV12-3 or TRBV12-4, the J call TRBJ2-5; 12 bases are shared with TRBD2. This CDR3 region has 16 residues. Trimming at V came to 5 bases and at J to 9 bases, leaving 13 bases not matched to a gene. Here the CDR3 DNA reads TGTGCCAGCAGTCCGCGCGGGACTAGCGGGCAAGGGGCCCAGTACTTC. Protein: CASSPRGTSGQGAQYF.

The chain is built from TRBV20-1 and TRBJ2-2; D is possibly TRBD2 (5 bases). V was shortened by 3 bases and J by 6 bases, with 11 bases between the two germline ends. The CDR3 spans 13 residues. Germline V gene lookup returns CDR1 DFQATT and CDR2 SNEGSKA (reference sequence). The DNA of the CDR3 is TGCAGTGCTAGTAGCGTAAGGGCCGGGGAGCTGTTTTTT. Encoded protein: CSASSVRAGELFF.

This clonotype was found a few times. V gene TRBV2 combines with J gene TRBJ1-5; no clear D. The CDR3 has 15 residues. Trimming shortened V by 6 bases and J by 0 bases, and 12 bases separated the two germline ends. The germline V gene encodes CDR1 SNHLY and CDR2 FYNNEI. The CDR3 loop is CASSPDLGSNQPQHF. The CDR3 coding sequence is TGTGCCAGCAGCCCGGATCTTGGTAGCAATCAGCCCCAGCATTTT.

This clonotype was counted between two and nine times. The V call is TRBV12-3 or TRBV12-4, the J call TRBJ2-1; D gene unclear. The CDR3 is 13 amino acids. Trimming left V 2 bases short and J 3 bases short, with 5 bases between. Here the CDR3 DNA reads TGTGCCAGCAGTTTACTTCTCTACAATGAGCAGTTCTTC. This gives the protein CASSLLLYNEQFF.

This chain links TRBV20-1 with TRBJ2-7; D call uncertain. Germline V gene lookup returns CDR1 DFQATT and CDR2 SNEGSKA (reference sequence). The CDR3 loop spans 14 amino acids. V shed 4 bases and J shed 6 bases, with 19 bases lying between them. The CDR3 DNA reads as TGCAGTGCTACTAGGCCTGCTACGGGCCCCGAGCAGTACTTC. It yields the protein CSATRPATGPEQYF.

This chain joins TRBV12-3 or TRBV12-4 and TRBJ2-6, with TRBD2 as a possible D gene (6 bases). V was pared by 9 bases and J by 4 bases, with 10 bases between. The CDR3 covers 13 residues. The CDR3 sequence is CASGTSGANVLTF. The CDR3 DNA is TGTGCCAGTGGGACTTCCGGGGCCAACGTCCTGACTTTC.

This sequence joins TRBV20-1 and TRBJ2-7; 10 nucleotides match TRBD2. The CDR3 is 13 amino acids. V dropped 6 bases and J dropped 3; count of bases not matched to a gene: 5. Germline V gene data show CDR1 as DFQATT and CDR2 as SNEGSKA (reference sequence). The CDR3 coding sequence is TGCAGTGCAACCCTAGCGGGGGACTACGAGCAGTACTTC. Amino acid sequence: CSATLAGDYEQYF.

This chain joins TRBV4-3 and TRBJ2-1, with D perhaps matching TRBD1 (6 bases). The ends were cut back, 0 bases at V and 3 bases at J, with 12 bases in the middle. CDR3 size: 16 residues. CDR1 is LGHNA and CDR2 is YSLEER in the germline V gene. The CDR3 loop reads CASSQERGIIYNEQFF. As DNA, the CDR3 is TGCGCCAGCAGCCAAGAAAGGGGGATCATCTACAATGAGCAGTTCTTC.

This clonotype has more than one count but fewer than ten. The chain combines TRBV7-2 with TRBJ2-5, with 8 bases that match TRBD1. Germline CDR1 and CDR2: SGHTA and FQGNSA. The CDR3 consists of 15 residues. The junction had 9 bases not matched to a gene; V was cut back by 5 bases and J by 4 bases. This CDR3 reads CASSTGQGRRETQYF. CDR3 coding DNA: TGTGCCAGCAGCACCGGACAGGGAAGGAGAGAGACCCAGTACTTC.

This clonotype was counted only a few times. The CDR3 coding sequence is TGCAGTCCCCTTCAGGCCTCGGGTCCAGATACGCAGTATTTT. This sequence encodes CSPLQASGPDTQYF. This chain uses TRBV20-1 with TRBJ2-3; D unclear. The length of the CDR3 is 14 residues. The ends were cut back, 8 bases at V and 4 bases at J, with 19 bases in the middle. Germline lookup yields CDR1 DFQATT and CDR2 SNEGSKA (reference sequence).

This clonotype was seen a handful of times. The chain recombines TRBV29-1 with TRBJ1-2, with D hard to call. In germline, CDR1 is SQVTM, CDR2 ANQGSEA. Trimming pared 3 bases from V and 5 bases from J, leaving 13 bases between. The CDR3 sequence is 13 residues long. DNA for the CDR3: TGCAGCGTTGAGGCGGTGTCAGAATATGGCTACACCTTC. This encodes CSVEAVSEYGYTF. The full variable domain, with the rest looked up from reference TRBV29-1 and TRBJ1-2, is SAVISQKPSRDICQRGTSLTIQCQVDSQVTMMFWYRQQPGQSLTLIATANQGSEATYESGFVIDKFPISRPNLTFSTLTVSNMSPEDSSIYLCSVEAVSEYGYTFGSGTRLTVV.

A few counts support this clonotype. CDR3 sequence reads: CASSNPGLDGNEQFF. In nucleotides, the CDR3 is TGTGCCAGCAGCAACCCGGGACTCGATGGCAATGAGCAGTTCTTC. The chain recombines TRBV9 with TRBJ2-1, with D possibly TRBD2 on 6 matching bases. Trimming cost V 4 bases and J 6 bases, with 17 bases left between them. Germline CDR1 reads SGDLS; CDR2 reads YYNGEE. The CDR3 length is 15 residues.

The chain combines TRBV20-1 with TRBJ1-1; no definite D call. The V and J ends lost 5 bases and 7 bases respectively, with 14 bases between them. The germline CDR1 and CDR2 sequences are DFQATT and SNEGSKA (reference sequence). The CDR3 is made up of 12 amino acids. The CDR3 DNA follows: TGCAGTGCTCGGGATCCAACCAGTGAAGCTTTCTTT. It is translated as CSARDPTSEAFF.

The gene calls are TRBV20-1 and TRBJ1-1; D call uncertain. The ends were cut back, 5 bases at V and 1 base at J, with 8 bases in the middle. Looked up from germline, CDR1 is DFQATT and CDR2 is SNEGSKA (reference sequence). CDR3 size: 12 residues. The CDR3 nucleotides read TGCAGTGCTCCCTGGAAGAACACTGAAGCTTTCTTT. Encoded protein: CSAPWKNTEAFF.

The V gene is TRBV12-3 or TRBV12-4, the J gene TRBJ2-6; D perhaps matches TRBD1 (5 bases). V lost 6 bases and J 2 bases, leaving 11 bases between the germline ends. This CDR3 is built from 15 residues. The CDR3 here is CASRPVGAGANVLTF. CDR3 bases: TGTGCCAGCAGGCCTGTAGGGGCTGGGGCCAACGTCCTGACTTTC.

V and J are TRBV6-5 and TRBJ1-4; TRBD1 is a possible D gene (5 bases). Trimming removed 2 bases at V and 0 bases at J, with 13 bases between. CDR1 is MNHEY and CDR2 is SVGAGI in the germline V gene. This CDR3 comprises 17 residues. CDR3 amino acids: CASSYGTTIATNEKLFF. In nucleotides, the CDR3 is TGTGCCAGCAGTTACGGGACCACTATTGCAACTAATGAAAAACTGTTTTTT.

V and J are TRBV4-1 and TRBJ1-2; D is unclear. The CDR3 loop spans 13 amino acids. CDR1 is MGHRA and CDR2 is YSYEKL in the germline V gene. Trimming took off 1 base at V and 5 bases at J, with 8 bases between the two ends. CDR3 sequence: CASSQVELYGYTF. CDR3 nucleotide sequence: TGCGCCAGCAGCCAAGTGGAACTATATGGCTACACCTTC.

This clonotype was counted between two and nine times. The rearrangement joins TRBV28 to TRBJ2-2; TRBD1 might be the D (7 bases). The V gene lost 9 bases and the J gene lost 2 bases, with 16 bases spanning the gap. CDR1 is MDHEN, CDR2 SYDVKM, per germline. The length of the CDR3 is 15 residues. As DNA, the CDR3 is TGTGCCAGGTTCCTCAGGGGGGCCAACACCGGGGAGCTGTTTTTT. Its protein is CARFLRGANTGELFF.

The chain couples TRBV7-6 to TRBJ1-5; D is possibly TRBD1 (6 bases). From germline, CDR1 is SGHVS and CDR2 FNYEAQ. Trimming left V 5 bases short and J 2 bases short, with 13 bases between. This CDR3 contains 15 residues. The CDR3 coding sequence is TGTGCCAGCAGCCCAGGGGTAGGCGGCAATCAGCCCCAGCATTTT. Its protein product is CASSPGVGGNQPQHF. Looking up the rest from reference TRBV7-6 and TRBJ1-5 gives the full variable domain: GAGVSQSPRYKVTKRGQDVALRCDPISGHVSLYWYRQALGQGPEFLTYFNYEAQQDKSGLPNDRFSAERPEGSISTLTIQRTEQRDSAMYRCASSPGVGGNQPQHFGDGTRLSIL.

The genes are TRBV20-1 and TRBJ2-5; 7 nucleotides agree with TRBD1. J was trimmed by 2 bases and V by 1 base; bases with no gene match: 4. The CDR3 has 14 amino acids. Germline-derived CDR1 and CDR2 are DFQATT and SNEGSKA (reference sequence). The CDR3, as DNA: TGCAGTGCTAGAGCGGCGACAGGGCAAGAGACCCAGTACTTC. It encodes CSARAATGQETQYF.

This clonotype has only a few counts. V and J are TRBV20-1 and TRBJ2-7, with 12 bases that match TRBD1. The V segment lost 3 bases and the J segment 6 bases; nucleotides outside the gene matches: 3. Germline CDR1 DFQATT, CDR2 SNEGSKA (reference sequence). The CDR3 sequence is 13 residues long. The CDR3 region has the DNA TGCAGTGCTAGCCGGGACAGGGGGCCCGAGCAGTACTTC. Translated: CSASRDRGPEQYF.

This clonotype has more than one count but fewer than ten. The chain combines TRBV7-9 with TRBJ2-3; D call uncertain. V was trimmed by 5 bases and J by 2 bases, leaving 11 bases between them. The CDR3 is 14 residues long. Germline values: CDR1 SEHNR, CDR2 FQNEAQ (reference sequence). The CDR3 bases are TGTGCCAGCAGCCCCTCAGACAACACAGATACGCAGTATTTT. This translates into CASSPSDNTDTQYF.

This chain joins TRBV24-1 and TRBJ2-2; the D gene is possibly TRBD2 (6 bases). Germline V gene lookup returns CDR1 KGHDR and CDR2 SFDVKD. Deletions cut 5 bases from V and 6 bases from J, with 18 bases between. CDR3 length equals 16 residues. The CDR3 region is CATSADAVSGSGELFF. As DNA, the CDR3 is TGTGCCACCAGTGCAGATGCAGTTAGCGGCTCCGGGGAGCTGTTTTTT.

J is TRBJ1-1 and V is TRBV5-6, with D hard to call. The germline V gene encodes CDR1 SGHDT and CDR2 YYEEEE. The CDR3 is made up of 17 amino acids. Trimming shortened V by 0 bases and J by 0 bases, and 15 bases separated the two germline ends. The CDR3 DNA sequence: TGTGCCAGCAGCTTGGTGGTTGACCGCCTGATGAACACTGAAGCTTTCTTT. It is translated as CASSLVVDRLMNTEAFF. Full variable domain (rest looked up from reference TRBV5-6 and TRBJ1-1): DAGVTQSPTHLIKTRGQQVTLRCSPKSGHDTVSWYQQALGQGPQFIFQYYEEEERQRGNFPDRFSGHQFPNYSSELNVNALLLGDSALYLCASSLVVDRLMNTEAFFGQGTRLTVV.

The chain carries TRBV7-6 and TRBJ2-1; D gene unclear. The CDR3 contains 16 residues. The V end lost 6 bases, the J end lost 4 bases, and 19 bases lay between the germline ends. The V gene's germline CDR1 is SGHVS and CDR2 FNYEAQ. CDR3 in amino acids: CASSVDTRLLYNEQFF. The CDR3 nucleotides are TGTGCCAGCAGTGTAGACACCCGACTTTTATACAATGAGCAGTTCTTC.

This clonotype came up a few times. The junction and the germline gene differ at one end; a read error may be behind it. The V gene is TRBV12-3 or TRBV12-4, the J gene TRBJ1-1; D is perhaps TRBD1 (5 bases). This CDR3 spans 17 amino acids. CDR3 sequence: CASSLGMVSRGSTEAFF. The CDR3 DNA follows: TGTGCCAGCAGCTTAGGAATGGTCTCACGGGGGAGCACTGAAGCTTTCTTT.

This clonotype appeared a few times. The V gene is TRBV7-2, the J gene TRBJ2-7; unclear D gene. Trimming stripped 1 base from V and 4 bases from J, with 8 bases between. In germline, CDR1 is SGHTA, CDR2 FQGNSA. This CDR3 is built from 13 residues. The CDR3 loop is CASSLVFGYEQYF. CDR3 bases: TGTGCCAGCAGCTTAGTGTTCGGTTACGAGCAGTACTTC. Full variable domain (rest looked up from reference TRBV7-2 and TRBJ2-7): GAGVSQSPSNKVTEKGKDVELRCDPISGHTALYWYRQSLGQGLEFLIYFQGNSAPDKSGLPSDRFSAERTGGSVSTLTIQRTQQEDSAVYLCASSLVFGYEQYFGPGTRLTVT.

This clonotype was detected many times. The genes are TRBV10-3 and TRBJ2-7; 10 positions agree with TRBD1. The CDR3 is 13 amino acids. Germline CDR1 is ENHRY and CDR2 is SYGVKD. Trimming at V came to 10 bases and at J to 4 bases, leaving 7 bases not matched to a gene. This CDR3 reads CATETGGRYEQYF. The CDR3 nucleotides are TGTGCCACCGAGACAGGGGGCAGGTACGAGCAGTACTTC.